Listed below are T cell receptor beta chains from one sample, sequenced in a study of T cell responses to AZD1222 COVID-19 vaccine. Repertoires were generated with immunoSEQ multiplex PCR, while TCRdb's copy carries only in-frame clones and drops some. The sample shows some 130,000 clones, 90% of them seen only once. Sequencing was performed on peripheral blood, taken on day 0 of AZD1222 vaccination. The receptors here all came from an adult in good health. Each CDR3 is given with its conserved first and last residue. Each record gives: clone size, D gene, V gene, J gene, CDR3 protein, CDR3 DNA. A D gene is named only where the DNA matches it firmly. The size entry is marked missing in some rows and otherwise reads once, few, many or a size class.

NA,NA,TRBV10-1,TRBJ2-5,CASTLPRRYQETQYF,TGCGCCAGCACCCTTCCGAGGCGATACCAAGAGACCCAGTACTTC
NA,NA,TRBV9,TRBJ2-3,CASSVEAEENTDTQYF,TGTGCCAGCAGCGTAGAGGCAGAAGAGAACACAGATACGCAGTATTTT
NA,TRBD1,TRBV10-1,TRBJ1-2,CASSAGTGYGYTF,TGCGCCAGCAGTGCCGGGACAGGGTATGGCTACACCTTC
NA,TRBD1,TRBV28,TRBJ1-2,CASSLGQDRYTF,TGTGCCAGCAGTTTGGGACAGGACCGCTACACCTTC
NA,NA,TRBV9,TRBJ1-2,CASSVGRNPNYGYTF,TGTGCCAGCAGCGTAGGCAGGAACCCTAACTATGGCTACACCTTC
few,NA,TRBV14,TRBJ2-3,CASSQWGTSSDTQYF,TGTGCCAGCAGCCAGTGGGGTACTAGTTCAGATACGCAGTATTTT
NA,NA,TRBV6-2/TRBV6-3,TRBJ2-3,CASSYDSRSTDTQYF,TGTGCCAGCAGTTACGATAGCCGCAGCACAGATACGCAGTATTTT
NA,NA,TRBV7-3,TRBJ2-5,CASSPVGGGIQETQYF,TGTGCCAGCAGCCCAGTCGGGGGCGGGATACAAGAGACCCAGTACTTC
NA,NA,TRBV28,TRBJ2-1,CASSFFPVTHNEQFF,TGTGCCAGCAGTTTTTTCCCGGTGACTCACAATGAGCAGTTCTTC
NA,NA,TRBV10-3,TRBJ1-4,CAISGRDAEKLFF,TGTGCCATCAGTGGCAGGGACGCTGAAAAACTGTTTTTT
NA,NA,TRBV19,TRBJ2-1,CASSIGSGDSSYNEQFF,TGTGCCAGTAGTATAGGGTCCGGGGATAGCTCCTACAATGAGCAGTTCTTC
NA,NA,TRBV5-6,TRBJ2-7,CASSLFSIGQSYEQYF,TGTGCCAGCAGCTTGTTTAGTATCGGACAGTCCTACGAGCAGTACTTC
NA,NA,TRBV19,TRBJ1-1,CASSIKPGRITEAFF,TGTGCCAGTAGCATTAAACCAGGGAGAATCACTGAAGCTTTCTTT
NA,NA,TRBV6-5,TRBJ1-1,CASSLPGRATEAFF,TGTGCCAGCAGTTTACCGGGACGAGCCACTGAAGCTTTCTTT
NA,TRBD2,TRBV30,TRBJ2-7,CAWSVLGLAGEPSYEQYF,TGTGCCTGGAGTGTACTCGGCCTAGCGGGGGAACCGTCCTACGAGCAGTACTTC
NA,TRBD1,TRBV5-1,TRBJ2-5,CASSPGTEETQYF,TGCGCCAGCAGCCCAGGGACAGAAGAGACCCAGTACTTC
few,NA,TRBV4-2,TRBJ2-7,CASSQAPGTSYEQYF,TGTGCCAGCAGCCAAGCTCCGGGTACCTCCTACGAGCAGTACTTC
once,NA,TRBV9,TRBJ1-4,CASSATTATNEKLFF,TGTGCCAGCAGCGCCACAACTGCAACTAATGAAAAACTGTTTTTT
NA,TRBD1,TRBV10-3,TRBJ2-1,CAISESTGQGANEQFF,TGTGCCATCAGTGAGTCTACGGGACAGGGGGCAAATGAGCAGTTCTTC
NA,TRBD1,TRBV6-2/TRBV6-3,TRBJ1-5,CASSYITGGRQPQHF,TGTGCCAGCAGTTACATAACAGGGGGTAGGCAGCCCCAGCATTTT
NA,NA,TRBV3-1/TRBV3-2,TRBJ1-5,CASSQAREGPQHF,TGTGCCAGCAGCCAGGCCCGGGAGGGGCCCCAGCATTTT
NA,TRBD2,TRBV4-3,TRBJ2-1,CASSPQPSGGAEVQFF,TGCGCCAGCAGCCCACAGCCTAGCGGGGGGGCCGAGGTGCAGTTCTTC